These T cell receptor beta chains were read from a single sample in a study of T cell repertoires in cytomegalovirus infection. TCRdb re-derived calls from the reads in MiXCR, one entry per CDR3 protein. The top ten hold roughly 13% of the sample, which has 350,000 to 550,000 distinct CDR3 sequences, approximately 31% seen once. Sequencing was carried out using PBMCs. These receptor sequences come from a human donor in good health (CMV status not recorded). Some clones in this sample may be carry-over from other donors' samples. The CDR3 runs from the conserved cysteine through the conserved F or W. A D gene is named only where the DNA matches it firmly. Clone size, where shown, is once, few, many, or a class for clones that have expanded.

.	TRBD1	TRBJ1-3	TRBV6-1	CASSHTGDSGNTIYF	TGTGCCAGCAGCCATACAGGGGACTCTGGAAACACCATATATTTT
few	.	TRBJ1-6	TRBV7-9	CASTEGQGFSPLHF	TGTGCCAGCACCGAGGGCCAGGGGTTTTCACCCCTCCACTTT
few	.	TRBJ2-1	TRBV15	CATSRDRLPPYNEQFF	TGTGCCACCAGCAGAGATCGGCTCCCCCCCTACAATGAGCAGTTCTTC
.	TRBD1	TRBJ1-2	TRBV6-2/TRBV6-3	CASSSPRQGWNGYTF	TGTGCCAGCAGCAGCCCACGACAGGGGTGGAATGGCTACACCTTC
.	.	TRBJ1-5	TRBV2	CASSDRDSNQPQHF	TGTGCCAGCAGTGACAGGGACTCCAATCAGCCCCAGCATTTT
few	.	TRBJ2-7	TRBV4-1	CASSQEFLTGEQYF	TGCGCCAGCAGCCAAGAATTCCTTACGGGGGAGCAGTACTTC
.	.	TRBJ1-4	TRBV4-2	CASSQEPSGGINEKLFF	TGTGCCAGCAGCCAAGAGCCTTCCGGGGGCATTAATGAAAAACTGTTTTTT
.	TRBD1	TRBJ1-1	TRBV6-1	CASSGQAITEAFF	TGTGCCAGCAGCGGACAGGCTATCACTGAAGCTTTCTTT
few	TRBD1	TRBJ1-4	TRBV4-3	CASSRLLGTENEKLFF	TGCGCCAGCAGCCGCCTCCTCGGGACAGAGAATGAAAAACTGTTTTTT
.	.	TRBJ2-2	TRBV15	CATSMDGELFF	TGTGCCACCAGCATGGACGGGGAGCTGTTTTTT
.	.	TRBJ2-1	TRBV24-1	CATSVAGQEQFF	TGTGCCACCAGTGTGGCCGGCCAAGAGCAGTTCTTC
few	.	TRBJ1-1	TRBV7-6	CASSLSAGKDTEAFF	TGTGCCAGCAGCTTATCAGCTGGAAAGGACACTGAAGCTTTCTTT
few	TRBD1	TRBJ1-5	TRBV6-6	CASSYSNPGQAHGQPQHF	TGTGCCAGCAGTTACTCTAACCCGGGACAGGCGCATGGTCAGCCCCAGCATTTT
few	.	TRBJ2-1	TRBV4-3	CASSPDPGAAYNEQFF	TGCGCCAGCAGCCCAGATCCTGGGGCGGCCTACAATGAGCAGTTCTTC
few	TRBD1	TRBJ1-6	TRBV12-3/TRBV12-4	CASSLLTGGSSPLHF	TGTGCCAGCAGTTTACTGACAGGGGGCAGTTCACCCCTCCACTTT